This T cell receptor beta chain was recorded in a study of blood T cell repertoires in COVID-19. Study details: Acute-phase and convalescent COVID-19 samples originated in the United States, Italy and Spain.

The study assigned cohorts using participant-reported clinical history. How the authors handled the data: Estimates of nucleated cell counts were drawn from the amplification of reference gene primers. Profiled with immunoSEQ multiplex PCR; TCRdb holds only in-frame clones, not every one. V and J calls and clone size come straight from that table; D and trimming were deduced from the DNA. The table lists 380,000 or so clones, around nine tenths of them singletons. Sequencing was done on a sample of PBMCs or T cells enriched from blood (not recorded which). This clonotype was sampled from a young woman with acute COVID-19.

CDR3 sequence: CASKIPSQINQPQHF. The CDR3 nucleotides are TGTGCCAGTAAAATCCCATCGCAGATTAATCAGCCCCAGCATTTT. This chain links TRBV19 with TRBJ1-5, with no clear D. Trimming pared 7 bases from V and 4 bases from J, leaving 17 bases between. This CDR3 contains 15 residues. Per germline, CDR1 LNHDA and CDR2 SQIVND (reference sequence).